The TCR beta chain under discussion was sequenced for a study of chemoradiotherapy in HPV16-positive cancers. The CDR3 runs to 16 residues. CDR1 SGHNT and CDR2 YENEEA come from the germline V gene. Trimming took 1 base from V and 2 from J, leaving 14 bases between them. The method was immunoSEQ multiplex PCR; TCRdb's version includes in-frame clones alone and lacks a portion of them. Of over a thousand clones listed, about 90% are singletons. The chain links TRBV11-3 to TRBJ1-2; D gene uncertain. The sequences come from tumor tissue, collected from a patient who underwent chemoradiotherapy. The receptor's source is a human donor with HPV-associated anogenital cancer. CDR3 nucleotide sequence: TGTGCCAGCAGCTTAGGAATCGGAACTTCCAACTATGGCTACACCTTC. Protein sequence: CASSLGIGTSNYGYTF.